This TCR beta chain originates from a study of cytomegalovirus exposure and HLA in healthy donors (dated by TCRdb to 2016 to 2017). About the study as a whole: According to an earlier analysis of 550 to 750 of the donors, about 179 million T cells yielded some 120 million unique TCR beta sequences and around 280 Gb of sequence data. An early release covering roughly 600 HLA-typed donors comprised 250 to 350 gigabases of sequencing data and 85 million to 100 million unique TCR sequences. Of the 350 to 400 genotyped donors, approximately 80% fell in the genetic ancestry cluster associated with self-reported Caucasian donors. The aim of the study was to test whether cataloging public T cell receptors could identify signatures of past pathogen exposure. The study profiled the T cell repertoires of more than 500 subjects by immunosequencing and related them to cytomegalovirus serostatus. In addition to the first cohort of 650 to 800 subjects, a separate validation cohort of about 120 different subjects was used. The study combined high-throughput TCR immunosequencing, statistical association of individual TCRs with disease status, and machine learning to predict cytomegalovirus infection status. In a later analysis, previously published TCR beta repertoires from 666 donors were re-analyzed and high-resolution HLA genotyping was added so that TCR occurrence patterns could be studied. In the later analysis, no new phenotypic data were used to find candidate immune exposures; instead, reliance was placed on TCR beta sequences and their occurrence across donors. An earlier analysis of around 640 of the donors used high-throughput TCR beta sequencing to judge whether each TCR beta V gene segment behaved as functional or pseudogenic. Donor age, sex, ethnicity and CMV serostatus were collected together with the repertoire data. In a later genetic analysis, genome-wide SNP genotypes for about three fifths of the 666 donors were used, and that subset was treated as a discovery cohort. All discovery cohort repertoires had been generated on a single sequencing platform. Class I and class II HLA loci were covered by the typing at four-digit resolution. Typing coverage differed by locus: A, B, C, DRB1 and DQB1 were typed in roughly 620-640 donors, DQA1 in about 500, DPA1 in some 570, and DPB1 in 400 to 490. Because of strong linkage in the cohort, a few DR-DQ haplotypes were treated as single units for association and clustering. Across about 380 genotyped donors of the cohort, an average of approximately 240,000 unique TCR beta nucleotide sequences per donor were sequenced, and approximately 17% of those sequences were non-productive.

The protocol used for the library was the immunoSEQ multiplex PCR assay. For the multiplex PCR, a mixture combining 60 forward primers for TCR Vbeta segments and 13 reverse primers for TCR Jbeta segments was used. A multiplex PCR assay on genomic DNA amplified the CDR3 region of rearranged TCR beta genes. Amplified TCR beta libraries were sequenced as 87-base-pair reads on the Illumina HiSeq System. In the paper's pipeline: Across the 500 to 850 repertoires, a later analysis counted tens of millions of unique TCR beta chains, approximately 12 million of which were shared by at least two donors. Raw reads were error-corrected and collapsed into unique sequences by a nearest-neighbor algorithm in which closely related sequences were merged to remove PCR and sequencing errors. V, D and J gene segments were assigned by aligning CDR3 sequences to IMGT reference sequences. For a sequence to be retained, a match of at least six nucleotides was required to both a V gene segment and a J gene segment. Rearrangements were classified as productive when the CDR3 lacked stop codons and remained in frame with V and J, and all other rearrangements were classified as non-productive. Following IMGT convention, CDR3 was defined as the stretch from the second conserved V-encoded cysteine up to the conserved J-encoded phenylalanine. The earlier analysis of 550 to 650 of the donors excluded any sequence lacking an unambiguous match to a single V gene segment. In an earlier analysis of around 590 of the donors, a V segment was called functional when productive rearrangements were above 56.7%, and segregating when the standard deviation between donors exceeded 5%. To diagnose cytomegalovirus status from the catalog of TCR beta chain sequences, a statistical classification framework was built. V and J gene assignment, in a later analysis, came from comparing TCR nucleotide sequences with IMGT/GENE-DB human TR gene sequences. The TCRdist pipeline was used in a later analysis to assign CDR3 sequences and most-parsimonious VDJ recombination scenarios. In a later analysis, each TCR beta chain was defined by its CDR3 amino acid sequence together with its V-gene family, and reads without a unique V-gene family were excluded. In a later analysis, 550 to 650 highly shared, low-generation-probability nucleotide sequences were removed to address suspected cross-contamination and a sequencing artifact. In a later analysis, a clonal expansion index for each public chain was calculated from normalized within-repertoire ranks of inferred template counts. In a later analysis, generation probabilities were computed with a VDJ recombination model fitted to out-of-frame rearrangements, and the resulting probabilities were checked against IGoR. In a later analysis, TCR-TCR, TCR-HLA and TCR-CMV co-occurrence was scored with hypergeometric tests, and a repertoire-size bias correction was applied to TCR pairs. In a later analysis, false discovery rates were estimated by permuting HLA or CMV assignments 20 times. In a later analysis, co-occurring TCRs were grouped with DBSCAN, and TCRdist sequence similarity was added when clustering was performed within HLA-allele-positive subsets. Repertoires with fewer than 30,000 or more than 120,000 public chains were left out of co-occurrence clustering, as were about five repertoires with anomalous nucleotide sharing. TCRdb provides this immuneACCESS table in a form limited to in-frame rearrangements. Some clones are lacking; in checked studies, under half of them reflect an unresolved V gene, and why the rest are absent is not known. V, J and clone size reflect that table, while D and trimming were determined from the DNA. The sample contains some 170,000 clones, around 80% of them found a single time. The leading ten clones occupy about 4.5% of the sample.

Trimming takes 6 bases off V and 8 bases off J; junction bases not matched to a gene: 7. The germline V gene encodes CDR1 LGHNA and CDR2 YNFKEQ. From the cysteine through the phenylalanine, the CDR3 covers 13 amino acids. The DNA shown is the 39-base CDR3, in frame from base 1. The cohort was made up of about 670 healthy bone marrow donors. At the time of sampling, every cohort member was nominally healthy, though immune exposures that went unrecorded were likely present. The donor tested CMV seronegative and was one of the 352 seronegative cohort members. Every donor gave a peripheral blood sample, and the peripheral blood mononuclear cells from that sample were used for TCR beta sequencing. The Qiagen DNeasy Blood Extraction Kit was used to extract genomic DNA from the blood cell samples. General findings and caveats noted by the study authors: The presence/absence analyses assumed that sequencing depth was roughly uniform across donors, and that assumption may not be true. Because counts were too low, about 15 rarely observed V segments, including chromosome 9 orphons, were left out of the earlier analysis of a few hundred of the donors. A cluster of highly shared sequence variants was judged likely to be a technical artifact of the sequencing pipeline. According to a later analysis, most CMV-associated TCR beta chains appeared to be HLA-restricted, and the HLA associations seemed to be driven largely by CMV exposure. In this cohort, only TCR beta chains were sequenced, and detectable features were limited by the absence of alpha or paired-chain data. In a later genetic analysis, a missense DCLRE1C variant was associated with V-gene and J-gene trimming of TCR beta chains, and the association was replicated in an independent cohort. The authors suggested that the approach could potentially be generalized to other disease states and immunological phenotypes. In a later analysis, HLA-associated TCR beta chains were found to be more clonally expanded and to have lower generation probabilities than equally common non-associated chains. According to a later analysis, parvovirus B19, influenza, CMV and Epstein-Barr virus appeared linked to several top co-occurrence clusters. In a later analysis, the rate of TCR association differed among HLA loci, with DRB1 alleles having the most associated TCRs and HLA-C alleles having the fewest. A later genetic analysis reported fewer N-insertions in productive TCRs among donors in an Asian-associated ancestry cluster than the roughly 720-donor mean. Assigning TCR associations to individual alleles was difficult when HLA alleles, especially DR and DQ, strongly co-occurred. A further reported finding was that TCR beta sequences accurately predicted the HLA-A and HLA-B alleles for most subjects in the first cohort. CMV serostatus was the only immune exposure information available for the cohort. Linkage disequilibrium might explain the correlated functional status among segregating V segments, but an unknown experimental factor could not be excluded. In both the original and validation cohorts, the classifier was reported to diagnose cytomegalovirus status with high specificity and sensitivity. In a later analysis, around 17,000 TCR beta sequences were associated with specific HLA alleles at a false discovery rate of 0.05. Most TCR sequences were seen in very few donors, while some public TCRs were found in many individuals. A total of fewer than 200 TCR beta chains were listed by the study as associated with cytomegalovirus. The 87-base-pair reads could not distinguish some IMGT-functional V segments, including TRBV6-2 and TRBV6-3, so those segments were excluded. Three of the identified cytomegalovirus-associated TCR beta chains were confirmed in vitro to be specific for cytomegalovirus antigens. An earlier analysis of 450 to 750 of the donors showed that most TCR beta V segments appeared in productive rearrangements either about 90% or about 30% of the time, which broadly matched IMGT annotations. Because HLA typing was missing for some donors at each locus, association tests included only the typed subset.

This clone was observed a handful of times. This receptor's antigen is unknown. Base qualities are not at hand, and no much larger clone is one base apart. Sequencing input: PBMCs. The receptor was derived from a man aged 35 to 55 in good health and CMV-seronegative. The chain is assembled from TRBV4-2 and TRBJ2-1, with 7 middle bases fitting TRBD2. The DNA sequence is TGTGCCAGCAGGGGGACTACGCGCGATGAGCAGTTCTTC. It specifies CASRGTTRDEQFF.